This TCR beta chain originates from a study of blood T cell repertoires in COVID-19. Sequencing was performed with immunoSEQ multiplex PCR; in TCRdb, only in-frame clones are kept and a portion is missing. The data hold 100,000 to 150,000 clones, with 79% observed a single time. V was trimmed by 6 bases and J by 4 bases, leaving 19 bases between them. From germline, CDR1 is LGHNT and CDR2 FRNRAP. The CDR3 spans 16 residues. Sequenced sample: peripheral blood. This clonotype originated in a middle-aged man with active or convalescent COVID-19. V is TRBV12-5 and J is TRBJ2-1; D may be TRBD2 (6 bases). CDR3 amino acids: CASGLRWGDKYNEQFF. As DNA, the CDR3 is TGTGCTAGTGGCTTGCGGTGGGGGGATAAATACAATGAGCAGTTCTTC.